The 3 T cell receptor delta chains in this list originate from one sample, sequenced in a study of human gamma delta and Vdelta1 T cells. TCRdb repeated clone calling on the PCR reads with CATT. This sample carries 5,000 to 6,500 delta-chain clones, approximately 39% of them seen once, and the ten largest clones take roughly 10%. No antigen is known for these receptors. Material: Vdelta1 gamma-delta T cells from blood grown in culture (DOT cells). The source of these receptors is a human donor in good health.

The V and J genes are TRDV1 and TRDJ2; 9 nucleotides align to TRDD3. V shed 0 bases, J shed 0 bases, and the junction held 11 bases outside the gene matches. The germline V gene encodes CDR1 TSWWSYY and CDR2 QGS. The CDR3 is 20 amino acids. The CDR3 spells CALGELGPPYWGTLTAQLFF. In DNA, the CDR3 is TGTGCTCTTGGGGAACTCGGCCCCCCTTACTGGGGGACTTTGACAGCACAACTCTTCTTT.

The chain recombines TRDV1 with TRDJ1; 8 bases are shared with TRDD2. Looked up from germline, CDR1 is TSWWSYY and CDR2 is QGS. Trimming removed 0 bases from V and 1 base from J; junction bases left unmatched: 34. CDR3 length: 26 amino acids. The CDR3 protein is CALGELVRVEANFLLGGKITTDKLIF. The CDR3 DNA follows: TGTGCTCTTGGGGAACTCGTTCGTGTCGAAGCAAACTTCCTACTCGGGGGGAAAATCACCACCGATAAACTCATCTTT.

The chain uses TRDV1 and TRDJ1; a possible D gene is TRDD2 (6 bases). The CDR3 totals 19 residues. V was shortened by 4 bases and J by 0 bases, with 24 bases between the two germline ends. Looked up from germline, CDR1 is TSWWSYY and CDR2 is QGS. CDR3 bases: TGTGCTCTTGGGGGCCTTTCCTATCCCGATATCGCGTACACCGATAAACTCATCTTT. Protein sequence: CALGGLSYPDIAYTDKLIF.